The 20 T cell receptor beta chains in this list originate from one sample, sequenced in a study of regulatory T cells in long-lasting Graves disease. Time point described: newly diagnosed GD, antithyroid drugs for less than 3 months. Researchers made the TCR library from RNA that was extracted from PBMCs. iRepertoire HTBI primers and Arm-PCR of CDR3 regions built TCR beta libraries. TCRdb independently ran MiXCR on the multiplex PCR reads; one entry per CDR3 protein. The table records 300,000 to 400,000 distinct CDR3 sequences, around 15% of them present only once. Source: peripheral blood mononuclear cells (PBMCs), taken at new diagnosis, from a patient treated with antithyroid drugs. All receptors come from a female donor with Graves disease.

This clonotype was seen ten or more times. The CDR3 DNA sequence: TGTGCCAGCAGCCAAGAAGGGATTGGTGAAAAACTGTTTTTT. Translation gives CASSQEGIGEKLFF. The chain recombines TRBV14 with TRBJ1-4; D not certain. The length of the CDR3 is 14 residues. Germline V gene sequence: CDR1 SGHDN, CDR2 FVKESK. V dropped 0 bases and J dropped 7 bases, with 9 bases sitting between them.

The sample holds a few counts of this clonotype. The CDR3 sequence is CSALEQAPTRLMNTEAFF. The CDR3 bases are TGCAGTGCCTTAGAACAGGCGCCGACCCGCCTTATGAACACTGAAGCTTTCTTT. The chain uses TRBV20-1 and TRBJ1-1, with D maybe TRBD1 (5 bases). V lost 6 bases, J lost 0 bases, and 26 bases lay in between. The CDR3 runs 18 residues. Germline CDR1 reads DFQATT; CDR2 reads SNEGSKA (reference sequence).

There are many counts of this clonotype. The DNA of the CDR3 is TGCAGTGCTAGTCCCCGGACGGGCTCCGGGGGGAATGAGCAGTTCTTC. Translation gives CSASPRTGSGGNEQFF. The genes are TRBV20-1 and TRBJ2-1, with 7 bases matching TRBD2. CDR1 is DFQATT, CDR2 SNEGSKA, per germline (reference sequence). The CDR3 is made up of 16 amino acids. V trimming: 3 bases; J trimming: 7 bases; junction bases outside the gene matches: 15.

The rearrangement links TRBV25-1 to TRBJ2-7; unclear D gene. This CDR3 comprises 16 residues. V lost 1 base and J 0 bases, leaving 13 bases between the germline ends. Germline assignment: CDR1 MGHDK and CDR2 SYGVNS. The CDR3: CASSEFRQTVSYEQYF. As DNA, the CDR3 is TGTGCCAGCAGTGAATTTCGGCAGACCGTCTCCTACGAGCAGTACTTC.

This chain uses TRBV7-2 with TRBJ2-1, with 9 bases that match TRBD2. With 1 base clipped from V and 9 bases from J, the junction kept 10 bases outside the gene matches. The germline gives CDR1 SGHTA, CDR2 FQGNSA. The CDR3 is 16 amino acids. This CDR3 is CASSLVLAGVPAEQFF. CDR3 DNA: TGTGCCAGCAGCTTAGTCTTAGCGGGAGTCCCCGCTGAGCAGTTCTTC.

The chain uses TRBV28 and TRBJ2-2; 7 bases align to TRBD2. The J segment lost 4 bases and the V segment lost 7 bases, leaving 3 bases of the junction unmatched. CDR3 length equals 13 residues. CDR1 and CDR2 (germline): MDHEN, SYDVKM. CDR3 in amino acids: CASMGGGTGELFF. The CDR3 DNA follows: TGTGCCAGCATGGGGGGGGGCACCGGGGAGCTGTTTTTT. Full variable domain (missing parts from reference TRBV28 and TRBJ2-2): DVKVTQSSRYLVKRTGEKVFLECVQDMDHENMFWYRQDPGLGLRLIYFSYDVKMKEKGDIPEGYSVSREKKERFSLILESASTNQTSMYLCASMGGGTGELFFGEGSRLTVL.

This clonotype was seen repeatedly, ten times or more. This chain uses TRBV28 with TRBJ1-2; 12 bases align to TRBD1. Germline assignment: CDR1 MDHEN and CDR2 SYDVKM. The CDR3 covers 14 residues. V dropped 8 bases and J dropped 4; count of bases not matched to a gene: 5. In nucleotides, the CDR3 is TGTGCCAGCCGGGGACAGGGGGCCTCCTATGGCTACACCTTC. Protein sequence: CASRGQGASYGYTF.

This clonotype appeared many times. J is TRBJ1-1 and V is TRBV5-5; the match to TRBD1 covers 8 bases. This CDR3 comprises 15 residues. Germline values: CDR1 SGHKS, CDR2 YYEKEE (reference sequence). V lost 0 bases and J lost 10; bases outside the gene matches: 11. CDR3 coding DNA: TGTGCCAGCAGCTTGGCCAGGACAGGGCCTGGAGGAGCTTTCTTT. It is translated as CASSLARTGPGGAFF.

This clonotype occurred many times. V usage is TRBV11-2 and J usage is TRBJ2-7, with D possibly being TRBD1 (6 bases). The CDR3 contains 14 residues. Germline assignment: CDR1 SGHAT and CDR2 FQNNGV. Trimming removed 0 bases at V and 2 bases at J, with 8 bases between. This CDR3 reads CASSLDTGTYEQYF. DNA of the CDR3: TGTGCCAGCAGCTTAGATACAGGGACCTACGAGCAGTACTTC.

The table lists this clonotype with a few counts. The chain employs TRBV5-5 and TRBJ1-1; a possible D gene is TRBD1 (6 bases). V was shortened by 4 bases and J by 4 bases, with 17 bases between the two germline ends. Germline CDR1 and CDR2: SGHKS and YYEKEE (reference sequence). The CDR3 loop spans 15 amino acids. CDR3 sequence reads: CASSSNRVRGTEAFF. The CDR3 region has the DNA TGTGCCAGCAGCAGCAACAGGGTACGGGGCACTGAAGCTTTCTTT.

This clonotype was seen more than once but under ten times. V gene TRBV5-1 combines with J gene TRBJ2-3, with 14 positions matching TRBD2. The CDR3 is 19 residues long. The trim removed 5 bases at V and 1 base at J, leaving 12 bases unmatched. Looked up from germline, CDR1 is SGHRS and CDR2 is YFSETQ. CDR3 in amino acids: CASRVTSGGGPLGTDTQYF. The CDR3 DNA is TGCGCCAGCAGAGTGACTAGCGGGGGGGGACCCCTAGGCACAGATACGCAGTATTTT.

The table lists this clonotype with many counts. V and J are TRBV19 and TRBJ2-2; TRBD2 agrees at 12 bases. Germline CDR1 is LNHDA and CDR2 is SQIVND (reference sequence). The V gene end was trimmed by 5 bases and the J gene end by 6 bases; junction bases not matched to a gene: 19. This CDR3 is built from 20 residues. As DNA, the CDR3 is TGTGCCAGTAGTCCGACTCTAGCGGGAGGGCCCCCGCTTAGGGCCGGGGAGCTGTTTTTT. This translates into CASSPTLAGGPPLRAGELFF.

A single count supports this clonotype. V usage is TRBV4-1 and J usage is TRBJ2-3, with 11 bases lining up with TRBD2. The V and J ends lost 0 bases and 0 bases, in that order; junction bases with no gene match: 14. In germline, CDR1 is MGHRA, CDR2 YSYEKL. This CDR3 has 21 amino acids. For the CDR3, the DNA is TGCGCCAGCAGCCAAGATGAGGGACTAGCGGACACAGCATGGAGCACAGATACGCAGTATTTT. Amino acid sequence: CASSQDEGLADTAWSTDTQYF.

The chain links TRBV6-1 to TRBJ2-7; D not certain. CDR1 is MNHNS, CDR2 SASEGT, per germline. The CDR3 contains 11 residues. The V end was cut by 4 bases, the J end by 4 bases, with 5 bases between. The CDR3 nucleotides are TGTGCCAGCAGTGCCTTTTACGAGCAGTACTTC. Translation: CASSAFYEQYF.

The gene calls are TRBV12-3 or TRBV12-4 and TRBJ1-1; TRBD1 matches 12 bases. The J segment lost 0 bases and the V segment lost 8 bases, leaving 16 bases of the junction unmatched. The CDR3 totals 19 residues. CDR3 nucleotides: TGTGCCAGCTCACGATTTCCGGGACAGGGGGCTGACTTGAACACTGAAGCTTTCTTT. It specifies CASSRFPGQGADLNTEAFF.

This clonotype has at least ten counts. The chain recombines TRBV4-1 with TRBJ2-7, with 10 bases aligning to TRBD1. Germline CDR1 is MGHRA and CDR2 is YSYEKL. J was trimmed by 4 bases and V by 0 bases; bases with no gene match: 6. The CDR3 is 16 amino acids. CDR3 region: CASSQDPGTGAYEQYF. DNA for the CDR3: TGCGCCAGCAGCCAAGACCCCGGGACAGGGGCTTACGAGCAGTACTTC.

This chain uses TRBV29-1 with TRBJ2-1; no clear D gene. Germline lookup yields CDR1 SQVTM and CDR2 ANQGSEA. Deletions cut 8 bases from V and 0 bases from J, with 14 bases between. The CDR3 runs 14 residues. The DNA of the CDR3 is TGCAGCCCAGTGGTTGGAAGCTCCTACAATGAGCAGTTCTTC. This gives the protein CSPVVGSSYNEQFF.

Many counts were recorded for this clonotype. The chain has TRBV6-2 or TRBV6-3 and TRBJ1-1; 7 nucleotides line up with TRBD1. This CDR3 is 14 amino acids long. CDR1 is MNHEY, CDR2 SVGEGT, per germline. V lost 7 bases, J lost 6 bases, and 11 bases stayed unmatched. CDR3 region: CASTTRGLIAEAFF. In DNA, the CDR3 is TGTGCCAGCACAACAAGGGGGCTAATCGCTGAAGCTTTCTTT.

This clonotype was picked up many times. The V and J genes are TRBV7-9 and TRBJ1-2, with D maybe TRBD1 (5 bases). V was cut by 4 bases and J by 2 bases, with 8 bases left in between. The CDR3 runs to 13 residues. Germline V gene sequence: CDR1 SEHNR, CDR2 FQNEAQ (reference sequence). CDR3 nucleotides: TGTGCCAGCAGCTACAAGGGGAACTATGGCTACACCTTC. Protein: CASSYKGNYGYTF.

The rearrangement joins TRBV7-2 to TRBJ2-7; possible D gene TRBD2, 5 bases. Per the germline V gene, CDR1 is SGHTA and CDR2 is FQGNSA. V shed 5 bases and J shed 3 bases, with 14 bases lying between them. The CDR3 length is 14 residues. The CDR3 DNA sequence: TGTGCCAGCAGCACCCGACACGAGGGCTACGAGCAGTACTTC. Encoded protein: CASSTRHEGYEQYF.